This note documents a single TCR beta chain sequence. These data come from a study of blood T cell repertoires in COVID-19. Libraries were prepared by immunoSEQ multiplex PCR; TCRdb keeps only in-frame clonotypes and omits some of them. The sample comprises around 370,000 clones, nearly 90% of which are singletons, and approximately 7% rests with the top ten. V was clipped by 7 bases and J by 6 bases, with 13 bases between them. The CDR3 extends over 13 amino acids. Germline CDR1 is SGHAT and CDR2 is FQDESV (reference sequence). The receptor was derived from a man between 18 and 35 years old with active or convalescent COVID-19. Specimen: peripheral blood. The genes are TRBV11-1 and TRBJ2-1, with D maybe TRBD2 (5 bases). The CDR3, as DNA: TGTGCCAGCAAATCGTCAGCGGTCAATGAGCAGTTCTTC. Amino acid sequence: CASKSSAVNEQFF.